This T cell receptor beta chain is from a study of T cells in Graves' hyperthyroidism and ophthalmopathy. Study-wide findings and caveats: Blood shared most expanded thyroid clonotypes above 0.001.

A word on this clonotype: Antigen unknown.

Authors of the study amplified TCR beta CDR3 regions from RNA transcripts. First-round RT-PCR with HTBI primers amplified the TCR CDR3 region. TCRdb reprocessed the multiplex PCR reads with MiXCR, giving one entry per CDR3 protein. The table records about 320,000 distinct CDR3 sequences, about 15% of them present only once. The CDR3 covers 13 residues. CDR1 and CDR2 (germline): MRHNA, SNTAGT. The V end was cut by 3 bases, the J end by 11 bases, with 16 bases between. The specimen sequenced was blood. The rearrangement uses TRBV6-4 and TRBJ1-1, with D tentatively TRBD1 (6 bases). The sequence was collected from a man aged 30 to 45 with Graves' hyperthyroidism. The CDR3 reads CASSEGLGATAFF. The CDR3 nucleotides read TGTGCCAGCAGTGAAGGGTTGGGGGCAACGGCTTTCTTT.